This TCR beta chain was sequenced for a study of beta chain features in type 1 diabetes listed by TCRdb under 2018. Regarding the complete study: Mean age, gender distribution, total cell number and subset yield did not differ between patients and healthy donors. Naive and central memory subsets were obtained from all 30 or so donors, but regulatory and stem cell-like memory subsets were isolated from only 8 patients and roughly 8 healthy donors. The study compared TCRB repertoires of sorted circulating CD4+ T cell subsets between recently diagnosed type 1 diabetes patients and matched healthy donors. A total of around 110,000,000 sorted cells were examined across all samples, and RNA yield correlated strongly with the number of cells per subset.

Taken from cysteine to phenylalanine, the CDR3 has 13 residues. Solely the CDR3 DNA is kept, with 39 bases framed from the first base. V is shortened by 3 bases, J by 4 bases, and the region joining them spans 4 bases. From the germline V gene, CDR1 is MRHNA and CDR2 is SNTAGT. The entire isolated RNA was reverse transcribed using the High Capacity cDNA Reverse Transcription Kit, and thus expressed TCRB transcripts were sequenced. Deep immunoSEQ sequencing was performed on naive, central memory and regulatory T cell samples, with an average of roughly 3.6 million total reads per sample. Sorted cells were lysed in RLT buffer, and RNA was extracted using DNase-treated RNeasy Micro or Mini kits according to cell number. To prevent cross-contamination, every cell subset was processed on its own, while patient and healthy donor samples were processed together. TCRB sequences were amplified from cDNA with the immunoSEQ multiplex PCR, producing 87-bp fragments spanning the CDR3 region. The amplicons were sequenced using the Illumina HiSeq platform. In the original analysis: Synthetic template baselines were used to correct PCR bias computationally, reads within Hamming distance 2 were collapsed, and singletons that could not be merged were discarded. Reads were aligned to IMGT to assign V, D and J genes, CDR3 length, and insertions or deletions at six rearrangement sites. Clonotype counts were normalized to sorted cell number within each subset before computing true diversity and Gini coefficients with the tcR R package. The overlap coefficient, calculated on TCRB nucleotide sequences, was used to measure repertoire sharing. Out-of-frame TCRB sequences from naive cells were analyzed to stand in for the pre-selection repertoire. As stored in TCRdb, this immuneACCESS dataset retains in-frame rearrangements with V and J assigned. A fraction of the clones does not appear; measured against another copy, unresolved V genes explain less than half of the discrepancy, and the remainder lacks a known reason. V and J calls and clone size come straight from that table; D and trimming were deduced from the DNA. Here the sample has under 850,000 clones; around 15% occur a single time. The ten largest clonotypes hold around 0.022% of the sample.

Comments on this clone: What antigen it recognizes has not been identified. No per-base quality is available; no much larger clone lies one base away.

Each donor gave one peripheral blood draw, averaging around 0.11 L, which was collected into heparinised tubes. A BD FACSAria II and a panel including CD45RO, CCR7, CD25, CD127, CD95 and CD27 were used to sort naive, central memory, regulatory and stem cell-like memory CD4+ T cells. Every sorted population had a purity above 95%. PBMCs were separated immediately by Lymphoprep density gradient centrifugation and were stained directly, without being cultured. So that batch effects would be minimized, each experiment stained and sorted samples in pairs, pairing one healthy donor with one patient. Overall study results and their limits: At VDJ recombination sites, patients with type 1 diabetes made fewer insertions and deleted more nucleotides, a pattern implying thymic rearrangement abnormalities. Only small numbers of individuals were included in the HLA sub-analyses, which left unresolved whether HLA type had any influence on TCRB rearrangement. In all four CD4+ subsets, TCRB CDR3 length was moderately but significantly shorter in type 1 diabetes patients. Because cDNA was sequenced instead of genomic DNA, activated cells with high expression could be over-represented, although the groups did not differ in activation or CD3 levels. Shorter templates might have been favored by PCR, but patient and control samples were amplified and corrected together, so both groups would have been affected equally by any skew. Naive, central memory and regulatory TCRB repertoires appeared to be more similar among patients than among healthy donors.

The rearranged segments are TRBV6-4 and TRBJ1-6, with the D gene not clear enough to name. The sample was naive CD4+ T cells from blood. The cell subset or site label, read with the paper, signifies: true naive CD4+ T cells. This sequence was found in a man aged 18 to 29 with type 1 diabetes. The DNA sequence is as follows: TGTGCCAGCAGTGAGGAATATAATTCACCCCTCCACTTT. It specifies CASSEEYNSPLHF.